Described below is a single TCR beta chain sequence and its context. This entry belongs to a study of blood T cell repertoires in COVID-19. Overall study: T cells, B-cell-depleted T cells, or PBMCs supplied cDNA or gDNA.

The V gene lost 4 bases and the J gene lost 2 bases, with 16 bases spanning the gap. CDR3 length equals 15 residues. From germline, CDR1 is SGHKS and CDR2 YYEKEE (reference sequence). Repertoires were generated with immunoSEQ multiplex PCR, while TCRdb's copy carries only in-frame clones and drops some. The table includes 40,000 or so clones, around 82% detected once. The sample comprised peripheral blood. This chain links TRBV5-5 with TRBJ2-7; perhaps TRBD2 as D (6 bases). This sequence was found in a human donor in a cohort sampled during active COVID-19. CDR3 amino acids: CASSLGWEATYEQYF. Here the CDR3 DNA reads TGTGCCAGCAGCCTGGGGTGGGAGGCGACCTACGAGCAGTACTTC.